This T cell receptor (beta chain) was observed in a study of human T cells and chemical hapten exposure. Study-level findings and limits: Expanded TCRs showed more large CDR3 clusters than pre-sensitization or healthy control sets.

Single cDNA molecules in the library carried unique molecular identifiers attached during preparation. TCRdb redid the calling of the RACE reads with MiXCR, one entry per CDR3 protein. The sample comprises about 400,000 distinct CDR3 sequences, about 6% of which are singletons, and 4.5% to 6% rests with the top ten. Time point defined: patch test 2, 6 weeks after DPC sensitization. Treatment given: therapeutic diphenylcyclopropenone sensitization with weekly scalp DPC. The study drew its donors from alopecia patients who were 18 to 70 years old and suitable for DPC. For this clonotype: Its antigen remains unidentified.

This CDR3 is built from 12 residues. With 10 bases removed from V and 5 bases from J, the gap between germline ends came to 14 bases. Germline V gene sequence: CDR1 ENHRY, CDR2 SYGVKD. The material was whole blood, obtained in connection with sensitization to the hapten diphenylcyclopropenone (DPC). This rearrangement joins TRBV10-3 to TRBJ1-1; D unclear. The clonotype originates from a woman aged 18-29 years with alopecia areata. Some clones in this sample may be carry-over from other donors' samples. CDR3 nucleotide sequence: TGTGCCACCGGAATCCTCGGGACTGAAGCTTTCTTT. Translation: CATGILGTEAFF.